Here is one T cell receptor (beta chain) with its context. Its antigen remains unidentified. The data originate from a study of cytomegalovirus exposure and HLA in healthy donors. Study-level results: Rarity characterized most TCR sequences, yet some public TCRs appeared in many donors.

Clones were read by immunoSEQ multiplex PCR, and TCRdb kept only the in-frame ones, dropping some. The table includes approximately 180,000 clones, approximately 86% detected once. Looked up from germline, CDR1 is SGHTA and CDR2 is FQGTGA. This CDR3 has 16 amino acids. V lost 5 bases, J lost 5 bases, and 10 bases stayed unmatched. The specimen sequenced was PBMCs. The chain recombines TRBV7-3 with TRBJ2-3, with 10 nucleotides matching TRBD2. This clonotype was obtained from a man between 18 and 29 years old in good health and CMV-seropositive. This CDR3 is CASSLFGSGGGDTQYF. The CDR3 DNA sequence: TGTGCCAGCAGCCTTTTCGGAAGCGGGGGGGGAGATACGCAGTATTTT.